These T cell receptor beta chains were read from a single sample in a study of long-term antiretroviral therapy in people with HIV. Assay: immunoSEQ multiplex PCR; the TCRdb copy retains only in-frame clones and omits some. The table lists approximately 30,000 clones, roughly 86% of them singletons. Source: unsorted PBMCs, taken 0.8 years after starting antiretroviral therapy. The receptor set was obtained from a woman between 25 and 40 years old with HIV. Each CDR3 is given with its conserved first and last residue. D genes are given only for firm matches. A row's size may be missing; if present it is once, few, many or a size class.

size	V	J	D	CDR3	DNA
-	TRBV7-6	TRBJ2-1	-	CASSSAIGRGDEQFF	TGTGCCAGCAGTTCAGCGATCGGCAGGGGGGATGAGCAGTTCTTC
-	TRBV4-1	TRBJ2-5	-	CASSQESNFETQYF	TGCGCCAGCAGCCAAGAGTCAAACTTCGAGACCCAGTACTTC
few	TRBV25-1	TRBJ1-6	TRBD1	CASGTGAHLPLHF	TGTGCCAGCGGCACAGGGGCCCATTTACCCCTCCACTTT
-	TRBV10-3	TRBJ1-1	-	CAISGLENTEAFF	TGTGCCATCAGTGGGCTGGAGAACACTGAAGCTTTCTTT
-	TRBV5-6	TRBJ1-2	TRBD1	CASSRDSSYGYTF	TGTGCCAGCAGCCGGGACAGTTCCTATGGCTACACCTTC
-	TRBV2	TRBJ2-1	TRBD2	CATQRGLAGFNEQFF	TGTGCCACCCAAAGGGGACTAGCGGGGTTCAATGAGCAGTTCTTC
-	TRBV11-2	TRBJ1-6	-	CASSLEAGADSPLHF	TGTGCCAGCAGCTTAGAGGCAGGGGCGGATTCACCCCTCCACTTT
-	TRBV5-6	TRBJ1-1	TRBD1	CASSLAGGITEAFF	TGTGCCAGCAGCTTGGCAGGGGGCATTACTGAAGCTTTCTTT
-	TRBV5-6	TRBJ1-4	-	CASFQRLNEKLFF	TGTGCCAGCTTCCAGCGCCTTAATGAAAAACTGTTTTTT
few	TRBV28	TRBJ1-5	TRBD1	CASSFTRFKTGGAARNQPQHF	TGTGCCAGCAGTTTCACTCGATTCAAGACAGGGGGCGCGGCGCGGAATCAGCCCCAGCATTTT
-	TRBV27	TRBJ2-2	-	CASSPRAGELFF	TGTGCCAGCAGTCCCCGGGCCGGGGAGCTGTTTTTT